This T cell receptor beta chain was identified during a study of shared clonotypes between healthy human individuals. Partitioning of CD4+ cells yielded a CD45RA+ naive subset and a CD45RA-negative memory subset. Profiling relied on immunoSEQ multiplex PCR, and the TCRdb table lists in-frame clones only, not all of them. The sample holds approximately 2.3 million clones; 85% to 95% are singletons and the top ten take 0.3% to 0.4%. Whole-study results and caveats: All-four-donor shared clonotypes had higher generation probabilities than non-shared clonotypes did.

Trimming removed 1 base from V and 4 bases from J, with 20 bases in between. This CDR3 spans 17 amino acids. In germline, CDR1 is SGHTA, CDR2 FQGNSA. Comment on this clone: Its antigen is not known.

The sequenced sample was naive CD4+ T cells from PBMCs. Noted subset: CD45RA+ positively selected. This TCR was sampled from a man aged 18 to 29 in good health. Some clones in this sample may be carry-over from other donors' samples. The chain is built from TRBV7-2 and TRBJ2-7, with D perhaps matching TRBD1 or TRBD2 (6 bases each). The chain's CDR3 is CASSLVGGPGTPYEQYF. The DNA for the CDR3 is TGTGCCAGCAGCTTAGTCGGGGGCCCCGGGACCCCATACGAGCAGTACTTC.